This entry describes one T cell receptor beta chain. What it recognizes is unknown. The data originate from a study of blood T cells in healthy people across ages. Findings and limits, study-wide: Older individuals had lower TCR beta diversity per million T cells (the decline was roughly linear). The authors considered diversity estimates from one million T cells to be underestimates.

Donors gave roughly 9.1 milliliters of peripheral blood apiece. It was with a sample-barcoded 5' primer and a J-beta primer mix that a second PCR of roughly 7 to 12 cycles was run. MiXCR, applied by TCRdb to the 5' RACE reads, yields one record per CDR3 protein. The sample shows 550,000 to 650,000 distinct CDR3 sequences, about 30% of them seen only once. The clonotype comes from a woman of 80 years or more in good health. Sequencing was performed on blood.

CDR3 sequence reads: CATQRAGALYNEQFF. Written as DNA, the CDR3 is TGTGCCACCCAGCGGGCGGGGGCGCTTTACAATGAGCAGTTCTTC. The V and J genes are TRBV28 and TRBJ2-1; possible D gene TRBD2, 7 bases. Trimming stripped 10 bases from V and 4 bases from J, with 20 bases between. The CDR3 extends over 15 amino acids. Germline assignment: CDR1 MDHEN and CDR2 SYDVKM.